This T cell receptor (beta chain) came from a study of identifying expanded T cells in peripheral blood. No infections or other immune events were documented during collection. Concerning this clone itself: Its cognate antigen is unknown.

The data were produced by immunoSEQ multiplex PCR, yet TCRdb's version contains in-frame clones alone and is incomplete. The table records about 63,000 clones, about 85% of them present only once. Germline V gives CDR1 SGHTA, CDR2 FQGNSA. V shed 3 bases and J shed 3 bases, with 12 bases lying between them. This CDR3 is built from 15 residues. Overall study results and limits: Differentially abundant clones: about 1.1 between replicates, 15 to 17 at two to three weeks, 19 to 20 at four. Across healthy donors, higher total template counts meant significantly greater approximately two-week count variance.

The sequencing input was blood. This receptor was identified in a person aged 18 to 70 in good health. This chain connects TRBV7-2 to TRBJ2-1; D possibly corresponds to TRBD1 (6 bases). The CDR3 reads CASSFRNRDYNEQFF. CDR3 sequence (DNA): TGTGCCAGCAGCTTCAGAAACAGGGACTACAATGAGCAGTTCTTC.